Listed below are T cell receptor beta chains from one sample, sequenced in a study of molecular identifiers for immune sequencing clone quantification. TCRdb reprocessed the PCR reads with MiXCR, giving one entry per CDR3 protein. Seen here are over 300,000 distinct CDR3 sequences, under 25% observed once, and the top ten hold about 0.74%. The sequencing input was naive CD8+ T cells from blood, with Jurkat cell RNA spiked in. The source of these receptors is a human donor in good health. Some libraries in this study had Jurkat cell RNA spiked in. Each CDR3 is given with its conserved first and last residue. The D gene is left open where the match is weak. Only part of the rows carry a size: once, few, many, or a class if the clone is expanded.

j_call,v_call,clone_size,d_call,cdr3_aa,cdr3_nt
TRBJ2-7,TRBV19,NA,NA,CASSIQDDYEQYF,TGTGCCAGTAGTATTCAAGACGACTACGAGCAGTACTTC
TRBJ2-1,TRBV3-1,NA,TRBD2,CASSQETSGRAETYNEQFF,TGTGCCAGCAGCCAAGAAACTAGCGGGAGAGCAGAAACCTACAATGAGCAGTTCTTC
TRBJ2-1,TRBV30,many,NA,CAWALLGPDEQFF,TGTGCCTGGGCGCTTCTGGGGCCCGATGAGCAGTTCTTC
TRBJ2-7,TRBV7-9,many,TRBD1,CASSSPGQGAYEQYF,TGTGCCAGCAGCTCGCCGGGACAGGGGGCATACGAGCAGTACTTC
TRBJ1-6,TRBV9,NA,TRBD1,CASSVEDRGWSPLHF,TGTGCCAGCAGCGTAGAGGACAGGGGGTGGTCACCCCTCCACTTT
TRBJ1-5,TRBV7-8,NA,NA,CASGLGADGGPQHF,TGTGCCAGCGGCTTAGGGGCGGACGGTGGGCCCCAGCATTTT
TRBJ2-7,TRBV4-3,once,TRBD1,CASSQDHGGQGGSYEQYF,TGCGCCAGCAGCCAAGACCATGGAGGACAGGGGGGGTCCTACGAGCAGTACTTC
TRBJ2-2,TRBV20-1,many,NA,CSAFDWLNTGELFF,TGCAGTGCTTTTGACTGGTTAAACACCGGGGAGCTGTTTTTT
TRBJ2-1,TRBV30,many,TRBD2,CAWGSGRGDNEQFF,TGTGCCTGGGGCAGCGGGAGGGGTGACAATGAGCAGTTCTTC
TRBJ1-5,TRBV12-5,NA,NA,CASGLAPHDKRGQPQHF,TGTGCTAGTGGTTTGGCCCCCCATGATAAAAGGGGTCAGCCCCAGCATTTT
TRBJ2-5,TRBV29-1,many,TRBD1,CSVEGPGQAETQYF,TGCAGCGTTGAAGGTCCGGGACAGGCAGAGACCCAGTACTTC
TRBJ2-4,TRBV5-1,many,TRBD1,CASSLGQGFENIQYF,TGCGCCAGCAGCCTGGGACAGGGGTTTGAAAACATTCAGTACTTC
TRBJ2-2,TRBV20-1,NA,TRBD1,CSARDWETGNTEELFF,TGCAGTGCTAGAGATTGGGAGACAGGGAACACCGAGGAGCTGTTTTTT
TRBJ1-3,TRBV29-1,few,NA,CSVEDITGPGNTIYF,TGCAGCGTTGAAGATATTACAGGACCTGGAAACACCATATATTTT
TRBJ1-4,TRBV7-9,many,TRBD1,CASSLPTGTGNEKLFF,TGTGCCAGCAGCTTACCCACCGGGACAGGGAATGAAAAACTGTTTTTT
TRBJ1-1,TRBV6-2/TRBV6-3,few,NA,CASSPSDAGTEAFF,TGTGCCAGCAGTCCCTCCGATGCCGGCACTGAAGCTTTCTTT
TRBJ2-1,TRBV29-1,NA,TRBD1,CSVLGGVDNEQFF,TGCAGCGTTCTAGGGGGCGTAGACAATGAGCAGTTCTTC
TRBJ2-5,TRBV7-2,few,NA,CASSSGGPPETQYF,TGTGCCAGCAGCTCCGGGGGCCCCCCGGAGACCCAGTACTTC
TRBJ2-3,TRBV4-1,few,TRBD2,CASSHEPGLAGDRGTQYF,TGCGCCAGCAGCCACGAACCAGGACTAGCGGGGGACAGAGGTACGCAGTATTTT
TRBJ2-7,TRBV28,few,NA,CASTRGSYEQYF,TGTGCCAGCACTAGGGGATCCTACGAGCAGTACTTC
TRBJ2-5,TRBV12-5,many,NA,CASGFPRERGETQYF,TGTGCTAGTGGTTTTCCCCGCGAACGAGGGGAGACCCAGTACTTC
TRBJ2-5,TRBV6-2/TRBV6-3,NA,TRBD2,CASSYSIASGRAVSETQYF,TGTGCCAGCAGTTACTCGATCGCTAGCGGGAGGGCCGTGTCCGAGACCCAGTACTTC
TRBJ1-1,TRBV27,NA,NA,CASSLNSNTEALF,TGTGCCAGCAGTTTAAACAGCAACACTGAAGCTCTCTTT
TRBJ1-3,TRBV28,NA,NA,CASSPATESSGNTIYF,TGTGCCAGCAGCCCGGCGACCGAGAGCTCTGGAAACACCATATATTTT
TRBJ2-3,TRBV29-1,few,NA,CSGRTRGTSDTQYF,TGCAGCGGACGGACACGGGGTACTTCAGATACGCAGTATTTT